The present T cell receptor (beta chain) was sequenced within a study of graft-versus-host responses after intestinal transplantation. Study information: Grafts that recipients had were multivisceral, liver-intestinal, or isolated intestinal transplants. Anti-thymocyte globulin was used for induction in all recipients, who then took tacrolimus and steroids for approximately 3 years.

Findings and limits, study-wide: The marrow of recipients harbored GvH clones, and ileum or blood showed some of them first. Graft-donor T cell macrochimerism coincided with high graft-versus-host to host-versus-graft clonal ratios in allografts.

The count of this clone is one. Its antigen is not known. The CDR3 has 19 residues. Germline CDR1 ENHRY, CDR2 SYGVKD. V lost 0 bases and J 2 bases, leaving 17 bases between the germline ends. This table comes from immunoSEQ multiplex PCR, and its TCRdb copy is limited to in-frame clones, with some not included. Of about 43,000 clones in the sample, about 95% were seen once. This TCR was recovered from a human patient who received an intestinal transplant, so some T cells may come from the graft donor. This chain links TRBV10-3 with TRBJ2-6; D unclear. The source material was PBMCs, sampled about 320 days after intestinal transplant. The CDR3 sequence: CAISESTATSAPGANVLTF. The CDR3 coding sequence is TGTGCCATCAGTGAGTCGACGGCTACCTCGGCCCCTGGGGCCAACGTCCTGACTTTC.